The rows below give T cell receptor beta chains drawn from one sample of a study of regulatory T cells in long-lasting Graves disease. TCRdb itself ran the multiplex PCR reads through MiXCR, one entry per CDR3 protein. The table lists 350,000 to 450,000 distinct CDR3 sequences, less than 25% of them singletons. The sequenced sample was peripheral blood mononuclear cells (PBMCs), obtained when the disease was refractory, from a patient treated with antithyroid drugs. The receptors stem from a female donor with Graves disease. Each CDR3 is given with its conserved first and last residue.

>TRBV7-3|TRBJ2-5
CASSSAGGTETQYF
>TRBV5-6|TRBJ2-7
CASSSGLRNSSSYEQYF
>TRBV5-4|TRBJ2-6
CASSVTASGANVLTF
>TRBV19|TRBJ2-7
CASSVTGTNTYYEQYF
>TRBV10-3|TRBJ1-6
CAISESRAGIAGLHF
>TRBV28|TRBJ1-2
CATKNAGMDYGYTF
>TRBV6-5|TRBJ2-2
CASSYGQSTGELFF
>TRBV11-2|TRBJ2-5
CASSSTSGRIWETQYF
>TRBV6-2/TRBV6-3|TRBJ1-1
CASSYTHSNTEAFF
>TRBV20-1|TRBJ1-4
CSARDPLTGTVNEKLFF
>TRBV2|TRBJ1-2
CASSEGLYGYTF
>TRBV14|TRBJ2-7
CASSQDHSSENEQYF
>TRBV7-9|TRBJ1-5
CASSGPVGEGQPQHF
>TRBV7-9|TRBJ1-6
CASSLGDREGSPLHF
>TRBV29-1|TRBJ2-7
CSVGTGTGGPNEQYF
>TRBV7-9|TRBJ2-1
CASSLEYEQFF
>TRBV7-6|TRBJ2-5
CASSPTFRQGETQYF
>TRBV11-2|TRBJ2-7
CASAGGSYEQYF
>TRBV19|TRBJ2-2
CASRGVRLAGGTGELFF
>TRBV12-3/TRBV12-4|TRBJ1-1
CASRYSSEAFF
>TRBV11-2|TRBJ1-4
CASSSDVGEKLFF
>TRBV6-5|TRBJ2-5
CASSYGGRATETQYF
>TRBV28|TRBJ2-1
CASSSVRGRSSYNEQFF
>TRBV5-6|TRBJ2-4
CASSAHGTGTENIQYF
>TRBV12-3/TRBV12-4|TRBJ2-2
CAIQPRTGNTGELFF
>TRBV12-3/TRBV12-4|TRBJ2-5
CASSPGQGISKETQYF
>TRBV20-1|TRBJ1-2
CSAYGGNYGYTF
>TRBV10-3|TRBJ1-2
CAISESNRMDSYGYTF
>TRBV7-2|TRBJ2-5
CASSLGQETQYF
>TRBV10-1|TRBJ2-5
CASSEARVREIQYF
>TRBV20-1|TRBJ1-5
CSARETDNQPQHF
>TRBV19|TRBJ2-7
CASSDREDSYEQYF
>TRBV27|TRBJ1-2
CASRHLTGTGNDNYGYTF
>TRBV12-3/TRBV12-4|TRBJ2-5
CASTPTGYQETQYF
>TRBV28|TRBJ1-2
CASRNMRRVGGYTF
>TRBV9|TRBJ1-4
CASSPDGEATNEKLFF
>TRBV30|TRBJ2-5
CAWGTGEETQYF
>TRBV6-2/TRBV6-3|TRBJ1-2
CASSYFRGYGYTF
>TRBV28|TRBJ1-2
CASSSPSDGVYGYTF
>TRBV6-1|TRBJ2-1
CASRKGGRGAYNEQFF
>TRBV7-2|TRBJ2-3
CASSLGLAHSTDTQYF
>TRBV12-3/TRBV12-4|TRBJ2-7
CASSLSSGSSYEQYF
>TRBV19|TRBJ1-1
CASSITAGAEAFF
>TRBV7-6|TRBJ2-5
CASSPGPPLETQYF
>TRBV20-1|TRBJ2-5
CSASGLASETQYF
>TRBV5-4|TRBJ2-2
CASSPNTSGRAITGELFF
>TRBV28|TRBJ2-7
CASSLGGTTDEQYF
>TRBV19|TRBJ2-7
CASSNSLERELYEQYF